This TCR beta chain comes out of a study of blood T cell repertoires in COVID-19. Study at large: Sources were T cells, B-cell-depleted T cells, or PBMCs; the material itself was cDNA or gDNA.

The method was immunoSEQ multiplex PCR; TCRdb's version includes in-frame clones alone and lacks a portion of them. The sample records roughly 140,000 clones, around 89% being singletons. CDR3 size: 17 residues. V was cut by 6 bases and J by 5 bases, with 25 bases left in between. Germline CDR1 is MGHDK and CDR2 is SYGVNS. Input material: peripheral blood. The clonotype originates from a woman at least 80 years old with acute or convalescent COVID-19. The chain carries TRBV25-1 and TRBJ2-5; perhaps TRBD2 as D (6 bases). CDR3 sequence: CASRRDHGGVAVETQYF. The CDR3 DNA reads TGTGCCAGCAGGAGAGACCACGGAGGGGTCGCTGTCGAGACCCAGTACTTC. Full variable domain (rest looked up from reference TRBV25-1 and TRBJ2-5): EADIYQTPRYLVIGTGKKITLECSQTMGHDKMYWYQQDPGMELHLIHYSYGVNSTEKGDLSSESTVSRIRTEHFPLTLESARPSHTSQYLCASRRDHGGVAVETQYFGPGTRLLVL.